This T cell receptor beta chain emerged from a study of blood T cell repertoires in COVID-19. Study at large: Acute-phase and convalescent COVID-19 samples originated in the United States, Italy and Spain. T cells, B-cell-depleted T cells, or PBMCs supplied cDNA or gDNA.

This clone was detected once. CDR1 SGDLS and CDR2 YYNGEE come from the germline V gene. This CDR3 spans 16 amino acids. With 4 bases removed from V and 4 bases from J, the gap between germline ends came to 19 bases. Authors' methods: It was from reference gene primer amplification that nucleated cell counts were estimated. Assay: immunoSEQ multiplex PCR; the TCRdb copy retains only in-frame clones and omits some. The D gene and trimming were derived from the DNA, and the V and J assignments and clone size from that table. The sample has over 350,000 clones, more than 80% seen once. This TCR was recovered from a woman aged 25 to 39 with active or convalescent COVID-19. Sequencing used peripheral blood. The chain employs TRBV9 and TRBJ2-3, with D perhaps matching TRBD2 (7 bases). This CDR3 reads CASSPHGGQGPDTQYF. Here the CDR3 DNA reads TGTGCCAGCAGCCCTCACGGGGGGCAGGGGCCAGATACGCAGTATTTT.